This T cell receptor beta chain was sequenced during a study of blood T cell repertoires in COVID-19. The repertoire was sequenced with immunoSEQ multiplex PCR; TCRdb's copy has only in-frame clones and lacks some. The sample records roughly 230,000 clones, about 83% being singletons. Sequenced: peripheral blood. This receptor was identified in a man in his forties or fifties with active or convalescent COVID-19.

The CDR3: CASSKAPGVNEKLFF. CDR3 nucleotides: TGTGCCAGCAGCAAAGCCCCAGGGGTTAATGAAAAACTGTTTTTT. The chain carries TRBV21-1 and TRBJ1-4; TRBD1 was called by the table and not checked on the DNA. TRBV21-1 is recorded as a pseudogene. This CDR3 comprises 15 residues.